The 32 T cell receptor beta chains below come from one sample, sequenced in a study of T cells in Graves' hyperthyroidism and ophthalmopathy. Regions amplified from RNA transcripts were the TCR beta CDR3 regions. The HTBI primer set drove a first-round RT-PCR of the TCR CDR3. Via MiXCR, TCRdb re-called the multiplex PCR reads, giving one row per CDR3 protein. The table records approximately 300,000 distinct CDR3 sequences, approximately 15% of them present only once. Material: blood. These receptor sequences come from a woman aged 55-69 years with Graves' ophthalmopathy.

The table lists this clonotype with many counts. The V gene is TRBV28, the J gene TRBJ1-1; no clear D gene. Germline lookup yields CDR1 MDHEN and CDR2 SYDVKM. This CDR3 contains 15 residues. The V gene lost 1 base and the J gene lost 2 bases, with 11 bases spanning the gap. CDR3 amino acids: CASSLFSYENTEAFF. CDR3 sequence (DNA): TGTGCCAGCAGTTTATTTTCCTATGAAAACACTGAAGCTTTCTTT. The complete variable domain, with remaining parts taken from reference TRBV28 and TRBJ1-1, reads DVKVTQSSRYLVKRTGEKVFLECVQDMDHENMFWYRQDPGLGLRLIYFSYDVKMKEKGDIPEGYSVSREKKERFSLILESASTNQTSMYLCASSLFSYENTEAFFGQGTRLTVV.

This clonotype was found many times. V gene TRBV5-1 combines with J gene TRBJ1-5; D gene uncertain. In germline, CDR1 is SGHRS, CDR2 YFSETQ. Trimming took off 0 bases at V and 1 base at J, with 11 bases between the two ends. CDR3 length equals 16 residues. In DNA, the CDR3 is TGCGCCAGCAGCTTGGACCCGATGGGGAGCAATCAGCCCCAGCATTTT. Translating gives CASSLDPMGSNQPQHF.

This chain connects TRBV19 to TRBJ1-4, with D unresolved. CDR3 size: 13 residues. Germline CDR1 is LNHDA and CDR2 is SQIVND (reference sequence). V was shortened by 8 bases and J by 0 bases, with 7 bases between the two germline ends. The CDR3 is CASQTTTNEKLFF. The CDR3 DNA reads TGTGCCAGTCAGACTACAACTAATGAAAAACTGTTTTTT.

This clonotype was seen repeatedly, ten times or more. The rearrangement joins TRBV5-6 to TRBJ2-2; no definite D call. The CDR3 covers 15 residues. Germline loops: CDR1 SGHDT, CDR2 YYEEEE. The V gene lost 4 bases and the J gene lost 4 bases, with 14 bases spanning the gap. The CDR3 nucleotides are TGTGCCAGCAGCGAGGACCCCACGGCCACCGGGGAGCTGTTTTTT. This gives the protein CASSEDPTATGELFF.

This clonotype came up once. The CDR3 nucleotides are TGTGCCAGCAGGGTGGTTGGGGGCTATCAGCCCCAGCATTTT. Translation: CASRVVGGYQPQHF. The chain uses TRBV28 and TRBJ1-5; weak D call: TRBD1 (6 bases). In germline, CDR1 is MDHEN, CDR2 SYDVKM. This CDR3 comprises 14 residues. V lost 6 bases to trimming and J lost 5 bases, with 14 bases between them.

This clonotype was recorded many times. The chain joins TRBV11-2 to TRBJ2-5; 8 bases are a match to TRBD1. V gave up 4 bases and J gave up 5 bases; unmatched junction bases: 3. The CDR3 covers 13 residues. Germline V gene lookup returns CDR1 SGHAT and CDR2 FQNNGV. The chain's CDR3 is CASSSGQGETQYF. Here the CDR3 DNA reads TGTGCCAGCAGCTCAGGACAGGGTGAGACCCAGTACTTC.

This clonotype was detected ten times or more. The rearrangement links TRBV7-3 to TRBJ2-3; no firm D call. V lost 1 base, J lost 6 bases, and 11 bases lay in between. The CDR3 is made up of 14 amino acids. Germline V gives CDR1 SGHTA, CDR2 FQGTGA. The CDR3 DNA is TGTGCCAGCAGCTTAATTCCCCTGTCCGATACGCAGTATTTT. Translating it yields CASSLIPLSDTQYF.

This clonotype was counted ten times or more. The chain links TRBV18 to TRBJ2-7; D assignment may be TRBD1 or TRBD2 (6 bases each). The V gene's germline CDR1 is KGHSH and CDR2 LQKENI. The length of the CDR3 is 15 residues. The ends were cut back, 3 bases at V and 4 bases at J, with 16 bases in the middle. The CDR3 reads CASSPGGVFSYEQYF. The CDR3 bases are TGTGCCAGCTCACCGGGGGGCGTTTTCTCTTACGAGCAGTACTTC.

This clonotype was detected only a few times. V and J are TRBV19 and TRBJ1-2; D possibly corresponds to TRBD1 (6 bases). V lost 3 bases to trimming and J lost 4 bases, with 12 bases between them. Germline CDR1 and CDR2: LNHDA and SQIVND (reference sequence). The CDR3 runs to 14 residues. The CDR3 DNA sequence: TGTGCCAGTAGTATCGCCCGGACAGCCTATGGCTACACCTTC. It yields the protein CASSIARTAYGYTF.

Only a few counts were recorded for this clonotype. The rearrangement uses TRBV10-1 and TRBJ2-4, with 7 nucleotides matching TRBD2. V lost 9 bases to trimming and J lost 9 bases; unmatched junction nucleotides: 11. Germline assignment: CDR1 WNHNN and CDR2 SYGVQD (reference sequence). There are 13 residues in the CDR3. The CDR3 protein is CARNLGGVGIQYF. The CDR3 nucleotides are TGCGCCAGGAACCTGGGGGGGGTCGGCATTCAGTACTTC.

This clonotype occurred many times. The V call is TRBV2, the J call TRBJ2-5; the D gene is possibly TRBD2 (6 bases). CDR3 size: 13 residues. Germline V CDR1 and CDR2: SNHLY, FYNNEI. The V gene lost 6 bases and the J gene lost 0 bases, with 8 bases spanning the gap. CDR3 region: CASSGGHQETQYF. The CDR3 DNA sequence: TGTGCCAGCAGCGGGGGACACCAAGAGACCCAGTACTTC. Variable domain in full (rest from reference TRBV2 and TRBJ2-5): EPEVTQTPSHQVTQMGQEVILRCVPISNHLYFYWYRQILGQKVEFLVSFYNNEISEKSEIFDDQFSVERPDGSNFTLKIRSTKLEDSAMYFCASSGGHQETQYFGPGTRLLVL.

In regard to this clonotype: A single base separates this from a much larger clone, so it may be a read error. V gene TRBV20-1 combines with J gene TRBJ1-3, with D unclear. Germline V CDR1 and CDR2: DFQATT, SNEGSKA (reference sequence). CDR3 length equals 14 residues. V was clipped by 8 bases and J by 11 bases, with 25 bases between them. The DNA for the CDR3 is TGCAGTACCGGTCACAGCGGAGGCTGGAACGCCATATATTTT. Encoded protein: CSTGHSGGWNAIYF.

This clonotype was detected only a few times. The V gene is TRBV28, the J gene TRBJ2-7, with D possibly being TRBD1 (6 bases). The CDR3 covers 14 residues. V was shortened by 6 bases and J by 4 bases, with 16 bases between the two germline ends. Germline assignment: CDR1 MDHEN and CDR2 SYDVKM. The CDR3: CASRQGSAVYEQYF. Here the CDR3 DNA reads TGTGCCAGCAGACAGGGATCGGCGGTTTACGAGCAGTACTTC.

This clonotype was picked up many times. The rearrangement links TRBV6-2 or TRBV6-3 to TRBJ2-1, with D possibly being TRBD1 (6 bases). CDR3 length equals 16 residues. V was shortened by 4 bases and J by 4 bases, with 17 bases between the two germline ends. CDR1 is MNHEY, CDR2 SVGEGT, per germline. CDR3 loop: CASSLYRVKWYNEQFF. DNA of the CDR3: TGTGCCAGCAGTTTATACAGGGTGAAATGGTACAATGAGCAGTTCTTC.

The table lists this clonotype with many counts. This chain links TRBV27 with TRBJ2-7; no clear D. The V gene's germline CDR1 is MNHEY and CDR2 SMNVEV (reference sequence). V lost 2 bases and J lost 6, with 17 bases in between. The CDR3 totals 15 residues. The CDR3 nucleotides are TGTGCCAGCAGTTTAGTCCGGCAAGCGTCTGGCGAGCAGTACTTC. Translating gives CASSLVRQASGEQYF.

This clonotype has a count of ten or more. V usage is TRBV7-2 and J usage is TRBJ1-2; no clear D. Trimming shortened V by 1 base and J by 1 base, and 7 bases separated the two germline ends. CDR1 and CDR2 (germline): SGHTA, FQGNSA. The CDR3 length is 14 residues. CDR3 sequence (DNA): TGTGCCAGCAGCTTAGGGTCGGGTAACTATGGCTACACCTTC. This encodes CASSLGSGNYGYTF. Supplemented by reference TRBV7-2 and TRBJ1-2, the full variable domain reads GAGVSQSPSNKVTEKGKDVELRCDPISGHTALYWYRQSLGQGLEFLIYFQGNSAPDKSGLPSDRFSAERTGGSVSTLTIQRTQQEDSAVYLCASSLGSGNYGYTFGSGTRLTVV.

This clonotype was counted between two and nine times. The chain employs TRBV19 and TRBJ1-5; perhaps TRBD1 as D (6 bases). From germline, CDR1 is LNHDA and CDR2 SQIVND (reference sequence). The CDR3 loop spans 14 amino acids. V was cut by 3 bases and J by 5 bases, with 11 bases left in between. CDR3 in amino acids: CASSMSNRDQPQHF. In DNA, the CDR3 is TGTGCCAGTAGTATGTCTAACAGGGATCAGCCCCAGCATTTT. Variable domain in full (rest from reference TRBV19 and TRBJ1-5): DGGITQSPKYLFRKEGQNVTLSCEQNLNHDAMYWYRQDPGQGLRLIYYSQIVNDFQKGDIAEGYSVSREKKESFPLTVTSAQKNPTAFYLCASSMSNRDQPQHFGDGTRLSIL.

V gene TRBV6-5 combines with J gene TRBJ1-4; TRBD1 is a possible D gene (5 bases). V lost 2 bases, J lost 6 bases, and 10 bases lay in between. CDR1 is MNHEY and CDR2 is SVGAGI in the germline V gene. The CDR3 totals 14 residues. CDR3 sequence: CASSYRSRDEKLFF. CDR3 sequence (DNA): TGTGCCAGCAGTTACCGGAGCAGGGATGAAAAACTGTTTTTT.

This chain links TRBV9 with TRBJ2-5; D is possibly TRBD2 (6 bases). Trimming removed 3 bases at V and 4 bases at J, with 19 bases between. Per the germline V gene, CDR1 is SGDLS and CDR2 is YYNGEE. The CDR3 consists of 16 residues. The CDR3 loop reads CASSETNKLAGETQYF. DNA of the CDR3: TGTGCCAGCAGCGAGACCAATAAACTAGCAGGAGAGACCCAGTACTTC.

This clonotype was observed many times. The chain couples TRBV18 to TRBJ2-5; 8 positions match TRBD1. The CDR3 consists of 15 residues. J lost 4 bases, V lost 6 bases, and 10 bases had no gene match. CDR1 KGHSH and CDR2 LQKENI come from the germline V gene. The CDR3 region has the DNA TGTGCCAGCTCCTCCTGGACAGGGAGAGCAGAGACCCAGTACTTC. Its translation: CASSSWTGRAETQYF. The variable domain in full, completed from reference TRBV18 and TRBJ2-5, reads NAGVMQNPRHLVRRRGQEARLRCSPMKGHSHVYWYRQLPEEGLKFMVYLQKENIIDESGMPKERFSAEFPKEGPSILRIQQVVRGDSAAYFCASSSWTGRAETQYFGPGTRLLVL.

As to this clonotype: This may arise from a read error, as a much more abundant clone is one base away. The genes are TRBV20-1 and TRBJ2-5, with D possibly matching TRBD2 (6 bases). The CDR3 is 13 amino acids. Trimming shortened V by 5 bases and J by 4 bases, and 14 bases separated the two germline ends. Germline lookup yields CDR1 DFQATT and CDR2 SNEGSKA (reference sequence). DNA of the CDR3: TGCAGTGCTGGAGCGGGTCTTGTAGAGACCCAGTACTTC. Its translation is CSAGAGLVETQYF.

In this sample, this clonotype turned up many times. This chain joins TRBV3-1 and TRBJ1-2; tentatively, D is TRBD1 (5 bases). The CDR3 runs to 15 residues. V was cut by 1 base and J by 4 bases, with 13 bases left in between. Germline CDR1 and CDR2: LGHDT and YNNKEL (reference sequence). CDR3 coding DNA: TGTGCCAGCAGCCAAGCGGCCGGGGGAATCTATGGCTACACCTTC. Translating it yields CASSQAAGGIYGYTF. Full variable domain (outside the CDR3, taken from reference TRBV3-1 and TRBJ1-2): DTAVSQTPKYLVTQMGNDKSIKCEQNLGHDTMYWYKQDSKKFLKIMFSYNNKELIINETVPNRFSPKSPDKAHLNLHINSLELGDSAVYFCASSQAAGGIYGYTFGSGTRLTVV.

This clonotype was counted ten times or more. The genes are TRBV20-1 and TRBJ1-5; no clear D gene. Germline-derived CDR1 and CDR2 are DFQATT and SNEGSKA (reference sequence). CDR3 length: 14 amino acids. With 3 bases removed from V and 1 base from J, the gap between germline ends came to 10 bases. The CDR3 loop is CSASSGRSNQPQHF. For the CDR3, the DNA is TGCAGTGCTAGTTCCGGACGGAGCAATCAGCCCCAGCATTTT.

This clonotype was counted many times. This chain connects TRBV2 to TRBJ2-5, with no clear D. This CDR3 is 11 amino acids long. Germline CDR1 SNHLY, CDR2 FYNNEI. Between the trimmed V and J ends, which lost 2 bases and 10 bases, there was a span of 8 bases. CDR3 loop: CASSEWAGQYF. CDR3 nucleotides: TGTGCCAGCAGTGAATGGGCCGGCCAGTACTTC.

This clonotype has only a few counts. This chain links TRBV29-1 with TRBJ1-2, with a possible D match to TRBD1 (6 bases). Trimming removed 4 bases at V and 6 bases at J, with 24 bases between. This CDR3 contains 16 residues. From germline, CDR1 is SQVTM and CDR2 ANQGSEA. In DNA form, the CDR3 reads TGCAGCGTTGCGCCCAGGGGCGCGGTGACCGGGGATGGCTACACCTTC. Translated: CSVAPRGAVTGDGYTF.

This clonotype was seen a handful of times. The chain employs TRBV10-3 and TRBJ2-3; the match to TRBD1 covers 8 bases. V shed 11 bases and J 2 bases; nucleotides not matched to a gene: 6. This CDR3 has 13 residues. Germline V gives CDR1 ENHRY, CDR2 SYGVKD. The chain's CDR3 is CALRQGNTDTQYF. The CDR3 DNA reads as TGTGCCCTCCGACAGGGGAACACAGATACGCAGTATTTT.

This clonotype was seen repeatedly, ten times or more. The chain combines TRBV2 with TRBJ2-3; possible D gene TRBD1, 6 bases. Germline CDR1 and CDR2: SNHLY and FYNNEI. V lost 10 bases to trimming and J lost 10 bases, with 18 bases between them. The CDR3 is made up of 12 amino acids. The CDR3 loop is CATNRQEEAQYF. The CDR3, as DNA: TGTGCCACAAATCGACAGGAGGAAGCGCAGTATTTT.

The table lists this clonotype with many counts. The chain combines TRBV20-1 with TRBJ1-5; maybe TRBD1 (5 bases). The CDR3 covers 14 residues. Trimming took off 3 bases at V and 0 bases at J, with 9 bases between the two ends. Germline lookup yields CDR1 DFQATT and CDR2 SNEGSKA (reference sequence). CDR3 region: CSASSGNSNQPQHF. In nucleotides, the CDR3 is TGCAGTGCTAGTTCAGGGAATAGCAATCAGCCCCAGCATTTT.

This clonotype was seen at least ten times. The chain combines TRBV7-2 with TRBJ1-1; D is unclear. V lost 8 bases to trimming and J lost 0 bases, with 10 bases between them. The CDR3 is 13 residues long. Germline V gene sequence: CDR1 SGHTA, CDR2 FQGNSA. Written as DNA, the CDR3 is TGTGCCAGCGCGGAGGGCTTGAACACTGAAGCTTTCTTT. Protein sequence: CASAEGLNTEAFF.

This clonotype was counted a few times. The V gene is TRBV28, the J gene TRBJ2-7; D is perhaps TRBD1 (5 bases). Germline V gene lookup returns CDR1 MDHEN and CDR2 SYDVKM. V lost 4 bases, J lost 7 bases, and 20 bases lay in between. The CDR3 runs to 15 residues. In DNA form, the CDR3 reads TGTGCCAGCAGTTCACCCTCGACAGTCATGAGAGAGCAGTACTTC. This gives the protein CASSSPSTVMREQYF.

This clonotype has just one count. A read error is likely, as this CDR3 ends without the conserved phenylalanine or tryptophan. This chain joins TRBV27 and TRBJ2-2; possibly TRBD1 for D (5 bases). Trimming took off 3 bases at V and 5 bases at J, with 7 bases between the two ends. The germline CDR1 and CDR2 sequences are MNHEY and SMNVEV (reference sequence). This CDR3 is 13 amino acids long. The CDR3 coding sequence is TGTGCCAGCAGTTTCCCAGGGACCGGGGAGCTGTTTCTT. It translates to CASSFPGTGELFL.

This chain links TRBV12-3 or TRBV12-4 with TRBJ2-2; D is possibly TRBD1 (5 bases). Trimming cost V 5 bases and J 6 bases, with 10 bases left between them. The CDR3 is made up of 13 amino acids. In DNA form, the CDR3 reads TGTGCCAGCAGTCCCTCAGGGCCCGGGGAGCTGTTTTTT. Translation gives CASSPSGPGELFF.